These T cell receptor beta chains were read from a single sample in a study of blood T cell repertoires in COVID-19. Only in-frame clones appear in the TCRdb table, and some are missing; sequencing was by immunoSEQ multiplex PCR. The profile covers 410,000 or so clones, with approximately 91% appearing a single time and approximately 1.5% taken by the ten largest. Specimen: peripheral blood. The receptors here all came from a middle-aged woman with COVID-19, enrolled during active disease. Both conserved end residues are part of each CDR3. D genes are given only for firm matches.

D gene: -
V gene: TRBV11-3
CDR3 protein: CASSLEFTSEQFF

D gene: -
V gene: TRBV5-6
CDR3 protein: CASSLTPNTNSPLHF

D gene: TRBD1
V gene: TRBV29-1
CDR3 protein: CSVIQGTGRDTEAFF

D gene: TRBD2
V gene: TRBV9
CDR3 protein: CASSVGTTYNEQFF

D gene: TRBD2
V gene: TRBV9
CDR3 protein: CASSVTSGRINEQFF

D gene: -
V gene: TRBV11-1
CDR3 protein: CASSLEDNNDEQFF

D gene: -
V gene: TRBV3-1/TRBV3-2
CDR3 protein: CASSPGGNSPLHF

D gene: TRBD2
V gene: TRBV4-1
CDR3 protein: CASSQLSSGRAWTDTQYF

D gene: TRBD1
V gene: TRBV4-1
CDR3 protein: CASSPGTATNEKLFF

D gene: TRBD2
V gene: TRBV28
CDR3 protein: CASSGDYALLNEQFF

D gene: -
V gene: TRBV28
CDR3 protein: CASSSGQTVYNSPLHF

D gene: -
V gene: TRBV12-3/TRBV12-4
CDR3 protein: CASSGDNSPLHF

D gene: -
V gene: TRBV30
CDR3 protein: CAWRADSDNSPLHF

D gene: TRBD2
V gene: TRBV18
CDR3 protein: CASSPGQRGYNEQFF

D gene: TRBD2
V gene: TRBV6-2/TRBV6-3
CDR3 protein: CASSYWTRNKETQYF

D gene: TRBD1
V gene: TRBV29-1
CDR3 protein: CSVWWTGRREKLFF

D gene: -
V gene: TRBV3-1/TRBV3-2
CDR3 protein: CASSPKRGGANYGYTF

D gene: TRBD2
V gene: TRBV7-2
CDR3 protein: CASSPTSGRENEQFF